This T cell receptor beta chain is drawn from a study of T-cell memory formation after mild COVID-19. Findings of the study overall: CM and EM subsets held most contracting CD4+ clones; EMRA held CD8+ ones.

V was pared by 2 bases and J by 7 bases, with 9 bases between. The germline V gene encodes CDR1 SGHTA and CDR2 FQGNSA. The CDR3 is 12 residues long. Points on this clonotype: Antigen specificity is unknown.

After 5'RACE with constant-segment primers, TCR alpha and TCR beta cDNA libraries carrying sample barcodes and UMIs were obtained. Using its own MiXCR run on the 5' RACE reads, TCRdb lists one record per CDR3 protein. The table includes tens of thousands of distinct CDR3 sequences, 9.3% detected once. This receptor was taken from a man between 18 and 35 years old who had mild COVID-19 (a few samples of this study predate the infection). Cell type and time point are not known. The sample consisted of PBMCs or a T cell subset sorted from them (not recorded which). V is TRBV7-2 and J is TRBJ2-7, with a tentative D call TRBD2 (6 bases). DNA for the CDR3: TGTGCCAGCAGCTTATACGGGGGAGAGCAGTACTTC. It encodes CASSLYGGEQYF.